One and the same sample provided the 11 T cell receptor beta chains below, sequenced in a study of blood T cell repertoires in COVID-19. The repertoire was sequenced with immunoSEQ multiplex PCR; TCRdb's copy has only in-frame clones and lacks some. The profile covers some 340,000 clones, with approximately 81% appearing a single time and roughly 3.9% taken by the ten largest. Sample: peripheral blood. These receptors all stem from a woman under 30 with acute or convalescent COVID-19.

This chain connects TRBV5-1 to TRBJ1-2; 11 bases map to TRBD1. In germline, CDR1 is SGHRS, CDR2 YFSETQ. The CDR3 covers 13 residues. Losses at the gene ends were 3 bases for V and 7 bases for J; bases not matched to a gene: 2. For the CDR3, the DNA is TGCGCCAGCAGCTCCGGGACAGGGGGTGGCTACACCTTC. Translated, it gives CASSSGTGGGYTF. The full variable domain, its missing parts supplied by reference TRBV5-1 and TRBJ1-2, is KAGVTQTPRYLIKTRGQQVTLSCSPISGHRSVSWYQQTPGQGLQFLFEYFSETQRNKGNFPGRFSGRQFSNSRSEMNVSTLELGDSALYLCASSSGTGGGYTFGSGTRLTVV.

The chain employs TRBV2 and TRBJ1-5, with TRBD1 matching 9 bases. Germline lookup yields CDR1 SNHLY and CDR2 FYNNEI. The CDR3 is 15 residues long. Germline trimming cut 6 bases from V and 4 bases from J; bases unmatched to any gene: 7. CDR3 in DNA: TGTGCCAGCAGGCGGGCCGGGACAGGGAATCAGCCCCAGCATTTT. Its translation: CASRRAGTGNQPQHF.

This chain connects TRBV7-2 to TRBJ1-4, with 7 bases aligning to TRBD1. CDR1 is SGHTA, CDR2 FQGNSA, per germline. V lost 4 bases to trimming and J lost 7 bases; unmatched junction nucleotides: 9. The CDR3 is made up of 15 amino acids. The CDR3 reads CASSSYRGGGEKLFF. The CDR3 DNA sequence: TGTGCCAGCAGCTCCTACAGGGGTGGGGGTGAAAAACTGTTTTTT.

The J gene is TRBJ2-7, the V gene TRBV6-2 or TRBV6-3; 7 bases agree with TRBD2. CDR3 length equals 17 residues. Germline V gene lookup returns CDR1 MNHEY and CDR2 SVGEGT. V gave up 0 bases and J gave up 3 bases; unmatched junction bases: 11. The CDR3 DNA reads TGTGCCAGCAGTTACTCGGGTCGGGGCGGGGGATACTACGAGCAGTACTTC. This sequence encodes CASSYSGRGGGYYEQYF.

The chain carries TRBV7-6 and TRBJ2-7; 8 bases are a match to TRBD1. V was clipped by 1 base and J by 0 bases; unmatched bases: 2. Germline V gene data show CDR1 as SGHVS and CDR2 as FNYEAQ. The CDR3 totals 15 residues. CDR3: CASSLGTGSSYEQYF. CDR3 DNA: TGTGCCAGCAGCTTAGGGACAGGGAGCTCCTACGAGCAGTACTTC.

This clone was recorded a few times. V usage is TRBV4-1 and J usage is TRBJ2-5, with 8 bases identical to TRBD1. The CDR3 runs to 15 residues. With 1 base clipped from V and 4 bases from J, the junction kept 5 bases outside the gene matches. Germline CDR1 is MGHRA and CDR2 is YSYEKL. The CDR3 coding sequence is TGCGCCAGCAGCCAAGCGTCAGGGGGCGGAGAGACCCAGTACTTC. Translated: CASSQASGGGETQYF.

The chain joins TRBV7-9 to TRBJ2-7, with D maybe TRBD1 (5 bases). Germline CDR1 reads SEHNR; CDR2 reads FQNEAQ (reference sequence). V was trimmed by 5 bases and J by 6 bases, leaving 14 bases between them. The CDR3 is made up of 13 amino acids. The CDR3 DNA reads as TGTGCCAGCAGCGGGGCAGGGTGGGCCGAGCAGTACTTC. Amino acids: CASSGAGWAEQYF. Based on the CDR3 plus reference TRBV7-9 and TRBJ2-7, the full variable domain is DTGVSQNPRHKITKRGQNVTFRCDPISEHNRLYWYRQTLGQGPEFLTYFQNEAQLEKSRLLSDRFSAERPKGSFSTLEIQRTEQGDSAMYLCASSGAGWAEQYFGPGTRLTVT.

The chain is built from TRBV10-3 and TRBJ1-5; 9 bases align to TRBD1. V was pared by 8 bases and J by 4 bases, with 6 bases of the junction left unmatched. CDR3 length: 14 amino acids. CDR1 is ENHRY and CDR2 is SYGVKD in the germline V gene. The CDR3 region is CAIRSGQGNQPQHF. In DNA form, the CDR3 reads TGTGCCATCCGATCGGGACAGGGAAATCAGCCCCAGCATTTT.

The J gene is TRBJ2-7, the V gene TRBV29-1; TRBD2 might be the D (5 bases). The CDR3 totals 11 residues. V shed 7 bases and J shed 4 bases, with 11 bases lying between them. CDR1 and CDR2 from the germline V gene are SQVTM and ANQGSEA. The CDR3 spells CSARRGYEQYF. The CDR3 region has the DNA TGCAGCGCCCGTCGGGGTTACGAGCAGTACTTC.

This chain connects TRBV6-5 to TRBJ2-7, with 11 bases fitting TRBD2. The V gene end was trimmed by 0 bases and the J gene end by 5 bases; junction bases not matched to a gene: 6. Germline V gene data show CDR1 as MNHEY and CDR2 as SVGAGI. The length of the CDR3 is 16 residues. CDR3 in amino acids: CASSYSLTSGNNEQYF. CDR3 coding DNA: TGTGCCAGCAGTTACTCTCTGACTAGCGGGAATAACGAGCAGTACTTC.

This chain connects TRBV6-5 to TRBJ1-1, with a weak D call TRBD1 (6 bases). CDR3 size: 13 residues. The ends were cut back, 5 bases at V and 8 bases at J, with 15 bases in the middle. Per germline, CDR1 MNHEY and CDR2 SVGAGI. The CDR3 here is CASSIQDSAEAFF. The CDR3, as DNA: TGTGCCAGCAGTATCCAGGACAGTGCAGAAGCTTTCTTT.